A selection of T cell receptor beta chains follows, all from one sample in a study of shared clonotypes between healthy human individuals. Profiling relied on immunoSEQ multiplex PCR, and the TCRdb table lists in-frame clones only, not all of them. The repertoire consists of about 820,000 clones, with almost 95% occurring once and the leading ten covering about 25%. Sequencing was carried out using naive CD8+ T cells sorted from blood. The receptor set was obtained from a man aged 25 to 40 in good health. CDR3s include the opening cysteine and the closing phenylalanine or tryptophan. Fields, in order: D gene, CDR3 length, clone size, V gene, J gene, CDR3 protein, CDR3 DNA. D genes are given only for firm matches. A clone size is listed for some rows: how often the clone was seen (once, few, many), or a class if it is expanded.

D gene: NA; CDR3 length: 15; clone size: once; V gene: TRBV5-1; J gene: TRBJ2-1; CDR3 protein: CASSSIRRGEDEQFF; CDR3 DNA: TGCGCCAGCAGTTCGATAAGGAGGGGGGAGGATGAGCAGTTCTTC
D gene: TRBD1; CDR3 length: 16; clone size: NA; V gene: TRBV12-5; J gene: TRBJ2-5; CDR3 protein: CASGLAGTGEKETQYF; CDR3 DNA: TGTGCTAGTGGTTTGGCCGGGACAGGGGAAAAAGAGACCCAGTACTTC
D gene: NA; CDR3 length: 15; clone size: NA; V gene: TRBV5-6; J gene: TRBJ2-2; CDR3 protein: CASSSSTGYTGELFF; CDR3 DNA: TGTGCCAGCAGCTCGTCTACAGGGTACACCGGGGAGCTGTTTTTT
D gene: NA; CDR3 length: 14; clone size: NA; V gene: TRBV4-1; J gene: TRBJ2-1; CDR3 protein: CASSQGLARYEQFF; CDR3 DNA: TGCGCCAGCAGCCAAGGTCTAGCCCGCTATGAGCAGTTCTTC
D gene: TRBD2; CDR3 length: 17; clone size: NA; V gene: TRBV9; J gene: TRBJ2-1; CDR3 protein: CASSPGTSGRRGNEQFF; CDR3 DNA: TGTGCCAGCAGCCCAGGGACTAGCGGGAGAAGGGGCAATGAGCAGTTCTTC
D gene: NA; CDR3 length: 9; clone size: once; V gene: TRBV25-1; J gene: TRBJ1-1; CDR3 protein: CADHTEAFF; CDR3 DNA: TGTGCCGACCACACTGAAGCTTTCTTT
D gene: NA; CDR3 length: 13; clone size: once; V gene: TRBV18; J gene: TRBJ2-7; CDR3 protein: CASSYGPVYEQYF; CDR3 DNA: TGTGCCAGCTCATATGGACCAGTCTACGAGCAGTACTTC
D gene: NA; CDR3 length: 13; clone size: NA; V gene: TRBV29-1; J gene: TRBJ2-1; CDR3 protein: CSVAPGAHNEQFF; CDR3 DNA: TGCAGCGTCGCGCCAGGGGCCCACAATGAGCAGTTCTTC
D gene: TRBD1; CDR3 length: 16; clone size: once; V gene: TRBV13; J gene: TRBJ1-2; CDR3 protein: CASSLSDRVNDYGYTF; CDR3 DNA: TGTGCCAGCAGCTTATCCGACAGGGTAAATGACTATGGCTACACCTTC
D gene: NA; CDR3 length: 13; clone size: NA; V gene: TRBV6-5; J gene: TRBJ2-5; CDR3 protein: CASSYGPLETQYF; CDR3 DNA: TGTGCCAGCAGCTATGGGCCGCTAGAGACCCAGTACTTC
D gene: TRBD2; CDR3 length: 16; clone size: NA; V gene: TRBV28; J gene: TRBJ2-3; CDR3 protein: CASSLRAGGPLDTQYF; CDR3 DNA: TGTGCCAGCAGTTTGAGGGCGGGAGGGCCTTTAGATACGCAGTATTTT
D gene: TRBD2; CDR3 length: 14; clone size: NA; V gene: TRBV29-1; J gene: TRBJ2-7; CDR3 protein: CSVEGLAESYEQYF; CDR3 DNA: TGCAGCGTTGAAGGACTAGCGGAATCCTACGAGCAGTACTTC
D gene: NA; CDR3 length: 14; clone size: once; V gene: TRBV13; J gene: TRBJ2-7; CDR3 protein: CASSGELQGTEQYF; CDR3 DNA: TGTGCCAGCAGCGGGGAACTACAGGGTACCGAGCAGTACTTC
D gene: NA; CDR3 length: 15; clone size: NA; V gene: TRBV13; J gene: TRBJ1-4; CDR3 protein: CASSLARELNEKLFF; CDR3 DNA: TGTGCCAGCAGCTTAGCCCGGGAGCTTAATGAAAAACTGTTTTTT
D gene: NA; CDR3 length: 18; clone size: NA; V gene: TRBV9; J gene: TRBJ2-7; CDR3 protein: CASSAYPSVEGSSYEQYF; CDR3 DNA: TGTGCCAGCAGCGCCTACCCCAGCGTGGAAGGCAGCTCCTACGAGCAGTACTTC
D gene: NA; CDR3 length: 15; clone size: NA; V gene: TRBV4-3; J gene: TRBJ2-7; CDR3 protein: CASSQDRLTLYEQYF; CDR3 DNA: TGCGCCAGCAGCCAAGATCGACTTACTCTCTACGAGCAGTACTTC
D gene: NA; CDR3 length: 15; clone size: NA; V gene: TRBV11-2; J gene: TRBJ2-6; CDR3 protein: CASSLGLSGANVLTF; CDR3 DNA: TGTGCCAGCAGCTTAGGTCTCTCTGGGGCCAACGTCCTGACTTTC
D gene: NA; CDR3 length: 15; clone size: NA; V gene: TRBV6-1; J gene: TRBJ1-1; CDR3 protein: CASRRAGMMNTEAFF; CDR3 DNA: TGTGCCAGCAGACGAGCCGGGATGATGAACACTGAAGCTTTCTTT
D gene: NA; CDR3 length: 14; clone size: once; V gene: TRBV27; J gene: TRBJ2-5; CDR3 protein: CASSLWGRAETQYF; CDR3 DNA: TGTGCCAGCAGTTTATGGGGCAGGGCAGAGACCCAGTACTTC
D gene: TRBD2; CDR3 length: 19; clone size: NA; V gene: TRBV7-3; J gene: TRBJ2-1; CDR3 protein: CASSLAGLAGLGPSNEQFF; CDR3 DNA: TGTGCCAGCAGCTTGGCGGGACTAGCGGGTCTGGGCCCATCCAATGAGCAGTTCTTC
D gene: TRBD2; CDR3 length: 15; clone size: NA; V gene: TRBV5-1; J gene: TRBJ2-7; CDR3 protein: CASSLVRAGVYEQYF; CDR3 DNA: TGCGCCAGCAGCTTGGTTAGAGCGGGAGTCTACGAGCAGTACTTC
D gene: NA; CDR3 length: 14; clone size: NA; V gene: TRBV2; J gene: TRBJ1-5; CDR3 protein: CASRKNGGNQPQHF; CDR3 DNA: TGTGCCAGCAGAAAAAACGGGGGCAATCAGCCCCAGCATTTT
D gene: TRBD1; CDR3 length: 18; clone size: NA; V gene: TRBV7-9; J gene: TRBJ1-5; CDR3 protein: CASSFGQGQTVSNQPQHF; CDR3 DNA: TGTGCCAGCAGCTTCGGACAGGGGCAAACTGTAAGCAATCAGCCCCAGCATTTT
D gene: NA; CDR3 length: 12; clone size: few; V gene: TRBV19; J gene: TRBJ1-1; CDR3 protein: CASGPTGTEAFF; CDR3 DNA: TGTGCCAGTGGACCTACAGGGACTGAAGCTTTCTTT
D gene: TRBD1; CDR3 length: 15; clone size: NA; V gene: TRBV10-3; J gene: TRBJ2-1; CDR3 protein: CAISGDREYYNEQFF; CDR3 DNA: TGTGCCATCAGTGGCGACAGGGAATACTACAATGAGCAGTTCTTC
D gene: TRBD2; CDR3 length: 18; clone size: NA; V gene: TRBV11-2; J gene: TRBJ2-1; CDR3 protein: CASKLAGGLPGSYNEQFF; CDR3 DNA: TGTGCCAGCAAACTAGCGGGAGGCCTGCCCGGATCCTACAATGAGCAGTTCTTC
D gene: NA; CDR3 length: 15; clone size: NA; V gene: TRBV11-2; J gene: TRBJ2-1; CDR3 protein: CASNNGRVGYNEQFF; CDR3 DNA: TGTGCCAGCAACAATGGCAGGGTAGGGTACAATGAGCAGTTCTTC
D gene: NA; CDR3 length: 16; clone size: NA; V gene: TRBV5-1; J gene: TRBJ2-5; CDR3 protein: CASSLIVGDLRETQYF; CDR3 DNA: TGCGCCAGCAGCTTGATAGTCGGGGACCTGCGGGAGACCCAGTACTTC
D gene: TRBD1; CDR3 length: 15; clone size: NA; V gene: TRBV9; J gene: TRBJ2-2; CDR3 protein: CASSLQGAETGELFF; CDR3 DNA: TGTGCCAGCAGCCTTCAGGGGGCTGAGACCGGGGAGCTGTTTTTT
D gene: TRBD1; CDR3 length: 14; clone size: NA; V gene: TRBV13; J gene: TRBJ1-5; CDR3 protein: CASSLGTGNQPQHF; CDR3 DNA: TGTGCCAGCAGCTTAGGGACAGGGAATCAGCCCCAGCATTTT
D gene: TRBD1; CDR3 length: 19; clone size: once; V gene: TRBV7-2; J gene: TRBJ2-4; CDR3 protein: CASSPGQGASGVAKNIQYF; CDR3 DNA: TGTGCCAGCAGCCCGGGACAGGGGGCAAGTGGGGTAGCCAAAAACATTCAGTACTTC
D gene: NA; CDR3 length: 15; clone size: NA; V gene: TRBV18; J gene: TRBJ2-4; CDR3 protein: CASSLLGEGKNIQYF; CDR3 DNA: TGTGCCAGCTCACTTCTGGGGGAAGGCAAAAACATTCAGTACTTC
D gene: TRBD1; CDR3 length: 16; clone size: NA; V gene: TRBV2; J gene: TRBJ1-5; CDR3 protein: CASSPKDRFSNQPQHF; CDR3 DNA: TGTGCCAGCAGCCCCAAGGACAGGTTCAGCAATCAGCCCCAGCATTTT
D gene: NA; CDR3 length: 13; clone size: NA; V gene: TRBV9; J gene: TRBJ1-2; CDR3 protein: CASSVRGTYGYTF; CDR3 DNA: TGTGCCAGCAGCGTAAGGGGGACCTATGGCTACACCTTC
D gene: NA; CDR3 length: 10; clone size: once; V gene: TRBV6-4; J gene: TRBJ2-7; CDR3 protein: CASWGSEQYF; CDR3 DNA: TGTGCCAGCTGGGGAAGCGAGCAGTACTTC
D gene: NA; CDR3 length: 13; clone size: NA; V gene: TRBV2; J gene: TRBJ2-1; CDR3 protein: CASSRSNYNEQFF; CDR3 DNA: TGTGCCAGCAGCCGGTCCAATTACAATGAGCAGTTCTTC
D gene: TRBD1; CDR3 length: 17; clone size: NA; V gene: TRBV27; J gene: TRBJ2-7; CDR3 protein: CASSLKPPGQGFSEQYF; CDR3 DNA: TGTGCCAGCAGCCTTAAACCTCCTGGACAGGGATTCTCCGAGCAGTACTTC
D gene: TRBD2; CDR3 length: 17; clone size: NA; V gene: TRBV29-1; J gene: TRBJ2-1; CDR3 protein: CSGIGTSARPSYNEQFF; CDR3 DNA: TGCAGCGGCATAGGGACTAGCGCGCGTCCCTCCTACAATGAGCAGTTCTTC
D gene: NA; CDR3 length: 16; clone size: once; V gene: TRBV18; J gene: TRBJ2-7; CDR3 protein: CASSPPSRTRDYEQYF; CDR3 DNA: TGTGCCAGCTCACCCCCGTCCCGGACAAGGGACTACGAGCAGTACTTC
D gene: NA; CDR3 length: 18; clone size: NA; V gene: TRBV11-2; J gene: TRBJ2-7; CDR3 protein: CASSLWFLDRYGEYEQYF; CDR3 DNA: TGTGCCAGCAGCTTATGGTTTCTCGATCGTTACGGAGAATACGAGCAGTACTTC
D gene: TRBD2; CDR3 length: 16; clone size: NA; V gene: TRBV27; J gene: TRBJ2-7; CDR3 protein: CASSPFGLAGSYEQYF; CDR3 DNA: TGTGCCAGCAGTCCATTCGGTCTAGCGGGAAGCTACGAGCAGTACTTC
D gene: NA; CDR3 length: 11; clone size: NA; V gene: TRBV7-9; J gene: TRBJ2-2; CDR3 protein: CASRINGELFF; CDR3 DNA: TGTGCCAGCAGAATCAACGGGGAGCTGTTTTTT
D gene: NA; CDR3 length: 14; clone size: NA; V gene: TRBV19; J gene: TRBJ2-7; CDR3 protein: CATTWGPGPYEQYF; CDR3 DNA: TGTGCCACCACCTGGGGGCCAGGACCCTACGAGCAGTACTTC
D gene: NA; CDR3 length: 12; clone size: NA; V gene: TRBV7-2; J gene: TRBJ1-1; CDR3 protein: CASSFWNTEAFF; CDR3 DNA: TGTGCCAGCAGCTTTTGGAACACTGAAGCTTTCTTT
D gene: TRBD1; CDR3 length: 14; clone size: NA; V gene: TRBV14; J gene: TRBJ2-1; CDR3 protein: CASSLVQGANEQFF; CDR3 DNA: TGTGCCAGCAGCCTAGTACAGGGGGCAAATGAGCAGTTCTTC